This entry is about one TCR beta chain. This record comes from a study of TIL therapy for anti-PD-1-resistant metastatic lung cancer. This sample's time point: pre-treatment sample, taken before nivolumab and TIL therapy. Tumor tissue came from excised metastases, mostly pleural nodules or supraclavicular lymph nodes. Patients then received nivolumab; progressors got lymphodepletion, TIL and IL-2. Patients were adults with stage 4 NSCLC. Unmatched junction bases numbered 2, after V lost 2 bases and J lost 2 bases. Germline loops: CDR1 MNHEY, CDR2 SVGAGI. The CDR3 contains 15 residues. The immunoSEQ assay was v3. The assay was immunoSEQ multiplex PCR, and TCRdb's table has in-frame clones only and misses some. Seen here are roughly 92,000 clones, 50% to 70% observed once, and the top ten hold approximately 10%.

Specimen: tumor tissue, collected at baseline. The source is a person between 25 and 80 years old with non-small cell lung cancer. This chain connects TRBV6-5 to TRBJ2-7, with TRBD1 identical over 11 bases. The CDR3 protein is CASSYRDRGAYEQYF. The CDR3, as DNA: TGTGCCAGCAGTTACCGGGACAGGGGGGCCTACGAGCAGTACTTC.